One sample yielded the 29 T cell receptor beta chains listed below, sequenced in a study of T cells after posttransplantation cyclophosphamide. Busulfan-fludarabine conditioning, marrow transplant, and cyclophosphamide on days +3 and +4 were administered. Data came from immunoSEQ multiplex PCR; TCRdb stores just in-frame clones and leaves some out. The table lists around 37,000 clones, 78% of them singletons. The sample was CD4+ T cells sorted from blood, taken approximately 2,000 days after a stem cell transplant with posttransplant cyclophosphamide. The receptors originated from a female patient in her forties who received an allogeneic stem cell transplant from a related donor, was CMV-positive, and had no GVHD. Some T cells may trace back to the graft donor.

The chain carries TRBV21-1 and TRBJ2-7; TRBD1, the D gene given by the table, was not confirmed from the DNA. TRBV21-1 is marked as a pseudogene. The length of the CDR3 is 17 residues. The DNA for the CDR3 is TGTGCCAGCTGTAGGGGGCTCACGGTACCGAGCTCCTACGAGCAGTACTTC. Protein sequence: CASCRGLTVPSSYEQYF.

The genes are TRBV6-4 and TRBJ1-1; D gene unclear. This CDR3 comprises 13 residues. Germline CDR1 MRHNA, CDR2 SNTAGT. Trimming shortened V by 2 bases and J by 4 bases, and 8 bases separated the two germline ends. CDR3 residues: CASSDRSGTEAFF. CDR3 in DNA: TGTGCCAGCAGTGACAGGAGCGGCACTGAAGCTTTCTTT.

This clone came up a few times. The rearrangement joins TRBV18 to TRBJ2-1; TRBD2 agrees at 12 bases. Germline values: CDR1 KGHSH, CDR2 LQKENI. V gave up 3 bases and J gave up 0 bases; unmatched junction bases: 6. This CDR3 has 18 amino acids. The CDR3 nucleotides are TGTGCCAGCTCACCCCTAGCGGGGGGGCTTAGCTCCTACAATGAGCAGTTCTTC. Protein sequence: CASSPLAGGLSSYNEQFF. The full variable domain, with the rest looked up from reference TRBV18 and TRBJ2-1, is NAGVMQNPRHLVRRRGQEARLRCSPMKGHSHVYWYRQLPEEGLKFMVYLQKENIIDESGMPKERFSAEFPKEGPSILRIQQVVRGDSAAYFCASSPLAGGLSSYNEQFFGPGTRLTVL.

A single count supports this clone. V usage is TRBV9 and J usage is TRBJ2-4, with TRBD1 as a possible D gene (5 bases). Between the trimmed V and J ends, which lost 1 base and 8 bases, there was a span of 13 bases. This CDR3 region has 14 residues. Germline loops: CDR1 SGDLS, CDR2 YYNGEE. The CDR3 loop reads CASSVSPRADIQYF. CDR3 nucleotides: TGTGCCAGCAGCGTAAGTCCCAGGGCCGACATTCAGTACTTC.

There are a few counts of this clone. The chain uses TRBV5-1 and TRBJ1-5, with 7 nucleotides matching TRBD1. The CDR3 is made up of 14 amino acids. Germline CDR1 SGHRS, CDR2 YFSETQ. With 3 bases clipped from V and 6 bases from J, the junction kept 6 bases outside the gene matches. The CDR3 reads CASSSGTAGQPQHF. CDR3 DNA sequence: TGCGCCAGCAGCTCTGGGACAGCGGGTCAGCCCCAGCATTTT.

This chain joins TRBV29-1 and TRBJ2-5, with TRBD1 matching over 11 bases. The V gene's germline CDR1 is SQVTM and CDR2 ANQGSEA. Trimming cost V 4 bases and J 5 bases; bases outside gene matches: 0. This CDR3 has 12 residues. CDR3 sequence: CSVGTGGETQYF. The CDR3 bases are TGCAGCGTTGGGACAGGGGGCGAGACCCAGTACTTC.

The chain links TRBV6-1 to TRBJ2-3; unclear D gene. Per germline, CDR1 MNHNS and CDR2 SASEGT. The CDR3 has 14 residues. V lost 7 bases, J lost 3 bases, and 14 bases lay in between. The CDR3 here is CASNLEQWTDTQYF. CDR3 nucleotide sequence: TGTGCCAGCAACTTGGAACAGTGGACAGATACGCAGTATTTT.

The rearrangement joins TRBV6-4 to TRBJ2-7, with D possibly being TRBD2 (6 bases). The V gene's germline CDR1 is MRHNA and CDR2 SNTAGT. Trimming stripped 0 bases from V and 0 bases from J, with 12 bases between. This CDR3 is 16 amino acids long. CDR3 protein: CASSDSRGDLSYEQYF. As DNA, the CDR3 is TGTGCCAGCAGTGACTCGCGCGGGGACCTCTCCTACGAGCAGTACTTC.

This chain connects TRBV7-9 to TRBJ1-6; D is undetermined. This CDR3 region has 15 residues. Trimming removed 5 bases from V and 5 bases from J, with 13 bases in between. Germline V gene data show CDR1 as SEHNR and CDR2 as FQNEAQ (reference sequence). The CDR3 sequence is CASSPLGGDNSPLHF. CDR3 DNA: TGTGCCAGCAGCCCTCTAGGAGGAGATAATTCACCCCTCCACTTT.

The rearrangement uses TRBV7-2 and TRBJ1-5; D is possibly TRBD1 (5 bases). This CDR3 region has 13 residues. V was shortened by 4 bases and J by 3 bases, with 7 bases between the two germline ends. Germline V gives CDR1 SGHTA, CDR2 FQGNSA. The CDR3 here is CASSSGLNQPQHF. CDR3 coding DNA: TGTGCCAGCAGCTCGGGACTCAATCAGCCCCAGCATTTT.

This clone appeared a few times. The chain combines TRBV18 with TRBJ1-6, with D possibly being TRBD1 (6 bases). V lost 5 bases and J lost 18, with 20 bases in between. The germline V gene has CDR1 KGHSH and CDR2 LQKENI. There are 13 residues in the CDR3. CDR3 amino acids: CASSKASGTPSHF. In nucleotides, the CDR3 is TGTGCCAGCTCAAAGGCCTCCGGGACACCGTCCCACTTT.

The CDR3 here is CASSGGANTGELFF. For the CDR3, the DNA is TGTGCCAGCTCGGGGGGGGCGAACACCGGGGAGCTGTTTTTT. The chain carries TRBV6-1 and TRBJ2-2; the match to TRBD2 covers 8 bases. The junction had 2 bases not matched to a gene; V was cut back by 8 bases and J by 0 bases. Looked up from germline, CDR1 is MNHNS and CDR2 is SASEGT. This CDR3 comprises 14 residues.

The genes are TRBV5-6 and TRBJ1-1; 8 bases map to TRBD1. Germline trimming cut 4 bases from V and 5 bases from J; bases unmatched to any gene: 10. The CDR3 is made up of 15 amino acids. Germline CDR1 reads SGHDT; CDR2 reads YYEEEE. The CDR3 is CASSPGDRWNTEAFF. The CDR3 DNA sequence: TGTGCCAGCAGCCCGGGGGACAGGTGGAATACTGAAGCTTTCTTT.

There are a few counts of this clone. CDR3 residues: CASSGRDSPEAFF. The CDR3 DNA reads as TGTGCCAGCAGTGGCCGGGACTCTCCGGAGGCTTTCTTT. The chain uses TRBV27 and TRBJ1-1, with a weak D call TRBD1 (5 bases). Germline values: CDR1 MNHEY, CDR2 SMNVEV (reference sequence). The CDR3 totals 13 residues. Trimming took off 5 bases at V and 11 bases at J, with 18 bases between the two ends.

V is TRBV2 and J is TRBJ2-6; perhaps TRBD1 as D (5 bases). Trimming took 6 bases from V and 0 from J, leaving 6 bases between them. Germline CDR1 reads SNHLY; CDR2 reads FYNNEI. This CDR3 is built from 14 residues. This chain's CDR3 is CASRDNSGANVLTF. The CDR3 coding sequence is TGTGCCAGCAGGGACAACTCTGGGGCCAACGTCCTGACTTTC.

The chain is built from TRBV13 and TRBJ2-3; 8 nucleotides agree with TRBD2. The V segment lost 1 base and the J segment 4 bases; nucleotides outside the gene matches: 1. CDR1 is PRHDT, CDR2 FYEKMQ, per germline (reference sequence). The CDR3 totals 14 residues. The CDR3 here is CASSLAGGADTQYF. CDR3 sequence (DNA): TGTGCCAGCAGCTTAGCGGGGGGGGCAGATACGCAGTATTTT.

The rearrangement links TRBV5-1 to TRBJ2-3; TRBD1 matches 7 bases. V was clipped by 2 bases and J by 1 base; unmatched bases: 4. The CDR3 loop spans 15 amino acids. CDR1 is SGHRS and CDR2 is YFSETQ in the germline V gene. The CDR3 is CASSFRDSGTDTQYF. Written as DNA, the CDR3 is TGCGCCAGCAGCTTTAGGGACAGCGGCACAGATACGCAGTATTTT.

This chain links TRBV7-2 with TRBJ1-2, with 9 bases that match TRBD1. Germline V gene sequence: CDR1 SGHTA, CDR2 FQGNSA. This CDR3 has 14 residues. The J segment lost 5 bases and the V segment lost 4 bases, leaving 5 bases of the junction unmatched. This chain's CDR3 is CASSSGTGPYGYTF. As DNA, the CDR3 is TGTGCCAGCAGCTCCGGGACAGGGCCATATGGCTACACCTTC. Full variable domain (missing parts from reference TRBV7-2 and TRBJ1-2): GAGVSQSPSNKVTEKGKDVELRCDPISGHTALYWYRQSLGQGLEFLIYFQGNSAPDKSGLPSDRFSAERTGGSVSTLTIQRTQQEDSAVYLCASSSGTGPYGYTFGSGTRLTVV.

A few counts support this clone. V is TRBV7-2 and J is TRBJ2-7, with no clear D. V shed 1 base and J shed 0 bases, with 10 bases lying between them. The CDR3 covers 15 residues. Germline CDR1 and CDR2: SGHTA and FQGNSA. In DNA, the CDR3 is TGTGCCAGCAGCTTAGTCCCACAGCCCTCCTACGAGCAGTACTTC. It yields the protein CASSLVPQPSYEQYF.

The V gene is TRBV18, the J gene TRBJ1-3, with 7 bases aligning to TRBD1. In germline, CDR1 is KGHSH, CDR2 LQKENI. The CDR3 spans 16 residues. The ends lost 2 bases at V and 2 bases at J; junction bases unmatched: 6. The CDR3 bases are TGTGCCAGCTCACCAAGCGAGGGGGCAGCTGGAAACACCATATATTTT. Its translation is CASSPSEGAAGNTIYF.

The CDR3 region is CASSVGGLGGPRETQYF. The CDR3 bases are TGTGCCAGCAGCGTAGGGGGGCTCGGGGGGCCGAGGGAGACCCAGTACTTC. The chain links TRBV9 to TRBJ2-5, with a tentative D call TRBD2 (7 bases). The V end was cut by 0 bases, the J end by 5 bases, with 20 bases between. The CDR3 consists of 17 residues. CDR1 and CDR2 (germline): SGDLS, YYNGEE. Full variable domain (outside the CDR3, taken from reference TRBV9 and TRBJ2-5): DSGVTQTPKHLITATGQRVTLRCSPRSGDLSVYWYQQSLDQGLQFLIQYYNGEERAKGNILERFSAQQFPDLHSELNLSSLELGDSALYFCASSVGGLGGPRETQYFGPGTRLLVL.

The CDR3 sequence is CASSIDRTSGKLNTEAFF. CDR3 DNA sequence: TGTGCCAGTAGTATAGATAGAACGTCAGGGAAGCTGAACACTGAAGCTTTCTTT. The rearrangement uses TRBV19 and TRBJ1-1; weak D call: TRBD1 (5 bases). Per the germline V gene, CDR1 is LNHDA and CDR2 is SQIVND (reference sequence). The CDR3 contains 18 residues. V was pared by 0 bases and J by 0 bases, with 17 bases between.

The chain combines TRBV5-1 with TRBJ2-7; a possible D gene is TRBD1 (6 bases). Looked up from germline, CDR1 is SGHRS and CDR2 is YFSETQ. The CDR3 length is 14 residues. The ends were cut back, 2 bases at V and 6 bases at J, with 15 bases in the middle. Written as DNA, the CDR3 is TGCGCCAGCAGCTTCCGGGCGGACAGTGCCGAGCAGTACTTC. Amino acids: CASSFRADSAEQYF.

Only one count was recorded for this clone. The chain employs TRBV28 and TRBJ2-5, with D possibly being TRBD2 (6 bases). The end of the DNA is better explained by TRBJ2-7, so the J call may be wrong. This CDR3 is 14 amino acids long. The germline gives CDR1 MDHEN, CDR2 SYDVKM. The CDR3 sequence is CASRPSGGSYEQYF. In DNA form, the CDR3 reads TGTGCCAGCAGGCCCTCTGGGGGGTCCTACGAGCAGTACTTC.

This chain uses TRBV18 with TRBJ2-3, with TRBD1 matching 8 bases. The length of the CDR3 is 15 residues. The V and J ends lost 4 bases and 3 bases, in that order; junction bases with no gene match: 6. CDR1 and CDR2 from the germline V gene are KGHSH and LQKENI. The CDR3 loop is CASSRSTGVTDTQYF. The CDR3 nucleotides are TGTGCCAGCTCACGCTCGACAGGGGTTACAGATACGCAGTATTTT. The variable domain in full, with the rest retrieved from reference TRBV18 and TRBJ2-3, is NAGVMQNPRHLVRRRGQEARLRCSPMKGHSHVYWYRQLPEEGLKFMVYLQKENIIDESGMPKERFSAEFPKEGPSILRIQQVVRGDSAAYFCASSRSTGVTDTQYFGPGTRLTVL.

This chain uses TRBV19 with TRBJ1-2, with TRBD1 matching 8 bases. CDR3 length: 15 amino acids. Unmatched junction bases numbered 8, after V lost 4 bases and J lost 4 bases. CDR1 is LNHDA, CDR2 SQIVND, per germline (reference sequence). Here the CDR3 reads CASSTAGTGFYGYTF. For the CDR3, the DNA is TGTGCCAGTAGTACGGCCGGGACAGGATTCTATGGCTACACCTTC.

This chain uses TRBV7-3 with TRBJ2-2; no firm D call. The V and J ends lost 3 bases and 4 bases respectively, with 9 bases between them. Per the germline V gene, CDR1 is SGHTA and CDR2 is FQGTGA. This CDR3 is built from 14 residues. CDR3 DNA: TGTGCCAGCAGCTTCGTTACTGGCACCGGGGAGCTGTTTTTT. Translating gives CASSFVTGTGELFF.

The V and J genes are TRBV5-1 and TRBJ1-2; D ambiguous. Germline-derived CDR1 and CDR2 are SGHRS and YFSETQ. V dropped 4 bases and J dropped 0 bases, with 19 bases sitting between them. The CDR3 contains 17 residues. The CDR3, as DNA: TGCGCCAGCAGCCCGTTGAGTGTCGTCTTTACTAACTATGGCTACACCTTC. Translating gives CASSPLSVVFTNYGYTF.

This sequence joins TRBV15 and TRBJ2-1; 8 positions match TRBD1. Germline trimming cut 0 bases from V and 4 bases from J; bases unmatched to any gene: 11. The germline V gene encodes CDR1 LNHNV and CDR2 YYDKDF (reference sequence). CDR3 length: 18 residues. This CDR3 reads CATSRDFRTGTGYNEQFF. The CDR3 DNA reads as TGTGCCACCAGCAGAGATTTTCGAACCGGGACAGGATACAATGAGCAGTTCTTC.